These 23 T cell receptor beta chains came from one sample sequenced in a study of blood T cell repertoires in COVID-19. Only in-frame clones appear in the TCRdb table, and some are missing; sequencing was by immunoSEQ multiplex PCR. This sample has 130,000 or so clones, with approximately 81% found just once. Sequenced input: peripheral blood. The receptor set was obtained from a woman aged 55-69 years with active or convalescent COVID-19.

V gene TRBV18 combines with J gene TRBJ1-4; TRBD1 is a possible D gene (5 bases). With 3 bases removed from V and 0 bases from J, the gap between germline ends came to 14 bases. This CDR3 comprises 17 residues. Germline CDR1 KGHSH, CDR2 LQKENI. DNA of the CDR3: TGTGCCAGCTCACCGGCGTTGGGGGGACCAACTAATGAAAAACTGTTTTTT. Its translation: CASSPALGGPTNEKLFF.

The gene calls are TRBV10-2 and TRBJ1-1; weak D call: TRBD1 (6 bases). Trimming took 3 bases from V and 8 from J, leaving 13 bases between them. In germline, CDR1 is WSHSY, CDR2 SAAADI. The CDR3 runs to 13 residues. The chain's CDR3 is CASSEQGGTEAFF. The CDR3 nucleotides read TGCGCCAGCAGTGAACAGGGTGGAACGGAAGCTTTCTTT.

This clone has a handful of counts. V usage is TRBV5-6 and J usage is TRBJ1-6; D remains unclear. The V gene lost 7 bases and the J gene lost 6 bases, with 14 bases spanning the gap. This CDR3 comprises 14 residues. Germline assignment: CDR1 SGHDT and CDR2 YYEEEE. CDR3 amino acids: CASGYGHSNSPLHF. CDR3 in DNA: TGTGCCAGCGGGTATGGGCATTCTAATTCACCCCTCCACTTT.

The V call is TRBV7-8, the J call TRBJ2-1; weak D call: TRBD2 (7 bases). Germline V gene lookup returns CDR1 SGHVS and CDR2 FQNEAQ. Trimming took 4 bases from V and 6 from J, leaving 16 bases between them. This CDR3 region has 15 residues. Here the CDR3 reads CASSSTGGTSNEQFF. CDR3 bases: TGTGCCAGCAGCTCAACCGGGGGGACAAGCAATGAGCAGTTCTTC.

The DNA of the CDR3 is TGTGCCAGCAGTTTGTCTGGGGGGAACTATGGCTACACCTTC. Its protein is CASSLSGGNYGYTF. The V gene is TRBV28, the J gene TRBJ1-2, with TRBD1 as a possible D gene (5 bases). Germline assignment: CDR1 MDHEN and CDR2 SYDVKM. With 3 bases removed from V and 2 bases from J, the gap between germline ends came to 10 bases. The CDR3 is 14 amino acids.

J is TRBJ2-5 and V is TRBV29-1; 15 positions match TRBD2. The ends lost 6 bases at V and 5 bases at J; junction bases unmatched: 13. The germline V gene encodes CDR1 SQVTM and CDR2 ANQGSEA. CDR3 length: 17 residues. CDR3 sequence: CSVSPGTSGGRAETQYF. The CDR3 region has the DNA TGCAGCGTGAGCCCCGGGACTAGCGGGGGGCGAGCGGAGACCCAGTACTTC.

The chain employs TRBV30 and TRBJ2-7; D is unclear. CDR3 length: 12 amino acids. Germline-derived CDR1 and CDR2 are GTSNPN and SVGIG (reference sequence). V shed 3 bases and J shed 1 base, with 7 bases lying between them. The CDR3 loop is CAWSGLSYEQYF. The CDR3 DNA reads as TGTGCCTGGAGCGGGTTATCCTACGAGCAGTACTTC.

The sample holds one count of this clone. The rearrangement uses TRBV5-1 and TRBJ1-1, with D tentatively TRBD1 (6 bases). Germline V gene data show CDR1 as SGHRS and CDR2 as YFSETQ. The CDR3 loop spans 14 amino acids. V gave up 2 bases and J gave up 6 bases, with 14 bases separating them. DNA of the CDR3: TGCGCCAGCAGCTTAGTAACAAGGGGGTCTGAAGCTTTCTTT. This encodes CASSLVTRGSEAFF.

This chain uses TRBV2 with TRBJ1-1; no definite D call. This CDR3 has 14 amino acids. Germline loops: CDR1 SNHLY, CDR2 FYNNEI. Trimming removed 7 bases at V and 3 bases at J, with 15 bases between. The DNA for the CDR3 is TGTGCCAGCACCGTGAACTCTGGAGACACTGAAGCTTTCTTT. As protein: CASTVNSGDTEAFF.

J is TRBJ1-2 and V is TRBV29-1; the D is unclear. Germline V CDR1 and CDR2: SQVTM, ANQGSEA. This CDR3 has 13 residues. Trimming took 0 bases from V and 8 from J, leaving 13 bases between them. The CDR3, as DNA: TGCAGCGTTGAAGATCAAGAGGGTTGGGGCTACACCTTC. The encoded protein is CSVEDQEGWGYTF.

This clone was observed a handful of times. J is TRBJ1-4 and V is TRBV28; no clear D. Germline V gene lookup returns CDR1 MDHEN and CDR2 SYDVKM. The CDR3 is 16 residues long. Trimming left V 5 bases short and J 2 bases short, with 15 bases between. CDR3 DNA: TGTGCCAGCAGTCTCTCGTCCGGGAATACTAATGAAAAACTGTTTTTT. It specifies CASSLSSGNTNEKLFF.

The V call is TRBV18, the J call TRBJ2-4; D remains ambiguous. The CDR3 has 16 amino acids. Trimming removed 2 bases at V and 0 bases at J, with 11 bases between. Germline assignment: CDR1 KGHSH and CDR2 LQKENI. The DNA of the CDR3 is TGTGCCAGCTCACCATCGTTTGGGCTAGCCAAAAACATTCAGTACTTC. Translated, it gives CASSPSFGLAKNIQYF.

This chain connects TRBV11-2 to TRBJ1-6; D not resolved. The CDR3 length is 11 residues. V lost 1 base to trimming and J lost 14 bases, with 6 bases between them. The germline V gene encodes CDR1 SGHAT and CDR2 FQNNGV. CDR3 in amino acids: CASSLGDTLHF. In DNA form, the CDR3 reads TGTGCCAGCAGCTTAGGAGATACCCTCCACTTT.

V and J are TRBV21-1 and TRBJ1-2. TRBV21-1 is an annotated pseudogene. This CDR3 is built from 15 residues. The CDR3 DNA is TGTGCCAGCAGCTTAAGGGGGGGGTCTAACTATGGCTACACCTTC. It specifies CASSLRGGSNYGYTF.

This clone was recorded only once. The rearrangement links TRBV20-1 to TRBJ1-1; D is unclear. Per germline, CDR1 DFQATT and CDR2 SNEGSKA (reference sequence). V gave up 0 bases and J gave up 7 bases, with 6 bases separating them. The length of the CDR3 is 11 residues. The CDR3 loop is CSARDPSEAFF. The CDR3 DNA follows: TGCAGTGCTAGAGATCCCAGTGAAGCTTTCTTT.

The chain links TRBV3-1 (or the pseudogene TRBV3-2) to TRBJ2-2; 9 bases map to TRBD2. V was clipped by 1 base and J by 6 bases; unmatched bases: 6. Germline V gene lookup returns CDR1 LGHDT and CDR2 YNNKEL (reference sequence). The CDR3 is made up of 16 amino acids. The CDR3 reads CASSQVPSGVAGELFF. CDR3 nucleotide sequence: TGTGCCAGCAGCCAAGTCCCTAGCGGGGTGGCCGGGGAGCTGTTTTTT.

The CDR3 DNA reads TGCAGCGCCGTGGCAGGGATGAACACTGAAGCTTTCTTT. Protein sequence: CSAVAGMNTEAFF. This chain joins TRBV29-1 and TRBJ1-1; D is perhaps TRBD1 (5 bases). This CDR3 has 13 amino acids. Germline V lookup: CDR1 SQVTM, CDR2 ANQGSEA. V lost 7 bases to trimming and J lost 0 bases, with 12 bases between them.

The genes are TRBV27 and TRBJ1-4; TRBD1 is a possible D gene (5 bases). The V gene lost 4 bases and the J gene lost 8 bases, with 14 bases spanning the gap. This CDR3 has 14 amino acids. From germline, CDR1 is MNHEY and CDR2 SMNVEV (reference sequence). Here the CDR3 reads CASSSWGGGEKLFF. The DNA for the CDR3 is TGTGCCAGCAGTTCATGGGGGGGAGGGGAAAAACTGTTTTTT.

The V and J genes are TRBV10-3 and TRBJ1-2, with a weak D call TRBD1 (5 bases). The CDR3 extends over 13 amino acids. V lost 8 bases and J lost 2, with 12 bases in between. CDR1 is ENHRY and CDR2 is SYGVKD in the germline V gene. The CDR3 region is CAISREDNYGYTF. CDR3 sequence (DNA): TGTGCCATCTCCAGGGAAGACAACTATGGCTACACCTTC.

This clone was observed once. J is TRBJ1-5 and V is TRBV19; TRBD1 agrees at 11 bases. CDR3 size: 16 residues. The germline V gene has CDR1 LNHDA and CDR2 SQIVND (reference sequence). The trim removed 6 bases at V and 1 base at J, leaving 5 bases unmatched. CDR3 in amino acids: CASSGQGANSNQPQHF. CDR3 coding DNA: TGTGCCAGTAGCGGACAGGGGGCTAACAGCAATCAGCCCCAGCATTTT.

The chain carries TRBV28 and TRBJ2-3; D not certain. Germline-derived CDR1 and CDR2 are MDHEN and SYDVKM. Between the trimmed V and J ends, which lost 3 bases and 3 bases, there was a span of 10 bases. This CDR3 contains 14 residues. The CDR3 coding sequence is TGTGCCAGCAGTTTTATCGGTGTTACAGATACGCAGTATTTT. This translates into CASSFIGVTDTQYF. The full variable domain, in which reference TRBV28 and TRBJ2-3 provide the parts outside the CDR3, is DVKVTQSSRYLVKRTGEKVFLECVQDMDHENMFWYRQDPGLGLRLIYFSYDVKMKEKGDIPEGYSVSREKKERFSLILESASTNQTSMYLCASSFIGVTDTQYFGPGTRLTVL.

CDR3 residues: CAYDRGQGQPQHF. Here the CDR3 DNA reads TGTGCCTACGACAGGGGGCAGGGTCAGCCCCAGCATTTT. The chain links TRBV30 to TRBJ1-5, with TRBD1 matching 10 bases. V lost 7 bases and J lost 6; bases outside the gene matches: 6. CDR1 GTSNPN and CDR2 SVGIG come from the germline V gene (reference sequence). The CDR3 spans 13 residues.

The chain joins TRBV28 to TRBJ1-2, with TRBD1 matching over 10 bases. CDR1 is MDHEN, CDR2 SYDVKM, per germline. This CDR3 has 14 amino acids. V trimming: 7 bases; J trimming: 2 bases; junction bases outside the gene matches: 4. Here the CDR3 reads CASTPGQGNYGYTF. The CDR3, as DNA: TGTGCCAGCACCCCGGGACAGGGGAACTATGGCTACACCTTC.